This T cell receptor beta chain derives from a study of cytomegalovirus exposure and HLA in healthy donors. PCR amplification relied on 60 Vbeta primers (plus 13 Jbeta primers). Profiling relied on immunoSEQ multiplex PCR, and the TCRdb table lists in-frame clones only, not all of them. The table records over 150,000 clones, 65% to 75% of them present only once. This TCR was recovered from a man younger than 45 in good health and CMV-seronegative. Sequences were obtained from PBMCs.

The CDR3: CASSAIRGGLLGYTF. CDR3 in DNA: TGTGCCAGCAGCGCAATTCGGGGGGGACTTCTTGGCTACACCTTC. The genes are TRBV7-9 and TRBJ1-2, with D possibly TRBD1 on 5 matching bases. In germline, CDR1 is SEHNR, CDR2 FQNEAQ (reference sequence). V was clipped by 5 bases and J by 7 bases, with 20 bases between them. The CDR3 runs 15 residues.